The sequence of this TCR beta chain was determined in a study of blood T cell repertoires in COVID-19. Study details: There were acute and convalescent COVID-19 samples, and they came from the United States, Italy and Spain.

The data were produced by immunoSEQ multiplex PCR, yet TCRdb's version contains in-frame clones alone and is incomplete. The sample carries tens of thousands of clones, less than 80% recorded once. The junction had 5 bases not matched to a gene; V was cut back by 2 bases and J by 6 bases. Germline lookup yields CDR1 SGHNT and CDR2 YYREEE (reference sequence). The length of the CDR3 is 14 residues. V gene TRBV5-4 combines with J gene TRBJ1-2, with 9 bases that match TRBD1. The sequencing input was peripheral blood. This clonotype was sampled from a human donor in a cohort sampled during active COVID-19. Here the CDR3 reads CASSLDRGVDGYTF. CDR3 sequence (DNA): TGTGCCAGCAGCTTAGACAGGGGGGTGGATGGCTACACCTTC.